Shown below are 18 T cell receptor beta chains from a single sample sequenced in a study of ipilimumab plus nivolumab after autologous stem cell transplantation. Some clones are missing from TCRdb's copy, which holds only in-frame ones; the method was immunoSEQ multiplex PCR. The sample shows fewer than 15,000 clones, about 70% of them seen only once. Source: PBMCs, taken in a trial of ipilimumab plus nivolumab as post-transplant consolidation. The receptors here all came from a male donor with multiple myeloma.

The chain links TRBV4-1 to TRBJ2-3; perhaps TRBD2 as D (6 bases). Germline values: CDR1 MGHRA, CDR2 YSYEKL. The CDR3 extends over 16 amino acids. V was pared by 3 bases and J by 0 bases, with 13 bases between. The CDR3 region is CASSQGTSSSTDTQYF. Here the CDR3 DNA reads TGCGCCAGCAGCCAGGGGACTTCCTCTAGCACAGATACGCAGTATTTT.

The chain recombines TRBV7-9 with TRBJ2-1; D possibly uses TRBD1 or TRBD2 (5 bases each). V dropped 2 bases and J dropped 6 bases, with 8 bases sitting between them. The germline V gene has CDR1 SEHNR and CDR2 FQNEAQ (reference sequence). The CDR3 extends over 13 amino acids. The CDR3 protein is CASSLPGTNEQFF. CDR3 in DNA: TGTGCCAGCAGCTTACCAGGGACCAATGAGCAGTTCTTC. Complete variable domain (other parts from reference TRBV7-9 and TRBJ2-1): DTGVSQNPRHKITKRGQNVTFRCDPISEHNRLYWYRQTLGQGPEFLTYFQNEAQLEKSRLLSDRFSAERPKGSFSTLEIQRTEQGDSAMYLCASSLPGTNEQFFGPGTRLTVL.

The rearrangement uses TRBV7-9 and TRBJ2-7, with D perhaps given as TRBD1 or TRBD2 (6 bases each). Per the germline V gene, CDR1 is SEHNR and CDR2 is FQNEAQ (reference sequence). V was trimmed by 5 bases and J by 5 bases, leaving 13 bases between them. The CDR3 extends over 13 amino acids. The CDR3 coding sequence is TGTGCCAGCAGCACAGGGCCGGGGGACGAGCAGTACTTC. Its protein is CASSTGPGDEQYF. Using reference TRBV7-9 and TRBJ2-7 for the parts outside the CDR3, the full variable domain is DTGVSQNPRHKITKRGQNVTFRCDPISEHNRLYWYRQTLGQGPEFLTYFQNEAQLEKSRLLSDRFSAERPKGSFSTLEIQRTEQGDSAMYLCASSTGPGDEQYFGPGTRLTVT.

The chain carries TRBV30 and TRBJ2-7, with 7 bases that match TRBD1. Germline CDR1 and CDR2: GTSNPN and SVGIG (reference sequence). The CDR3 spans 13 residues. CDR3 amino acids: CALSTGVGYEQYF. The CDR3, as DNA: TGTGCTTTATCTACAGGGGTAGGGTACGAGCAGTACTTC.

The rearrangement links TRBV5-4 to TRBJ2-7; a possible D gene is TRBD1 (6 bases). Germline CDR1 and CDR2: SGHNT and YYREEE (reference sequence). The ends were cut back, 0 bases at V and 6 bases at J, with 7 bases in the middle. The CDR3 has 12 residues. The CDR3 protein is CASSLAGAEQYF. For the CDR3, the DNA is TGTGCCAGCAGCTTGGCAGGGGCCGAGCAGTACTTC. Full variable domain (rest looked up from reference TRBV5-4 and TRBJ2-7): ETGVTQSPTHLIKTRGQQVTLRCSSQSGHNTVSWYQQALGQGPQFIFQYYREEENGRGNFPPRFSGLQFPNYSSELNVNALELDDSALYLCASSLAGAEQYFGPGTRLTVT.

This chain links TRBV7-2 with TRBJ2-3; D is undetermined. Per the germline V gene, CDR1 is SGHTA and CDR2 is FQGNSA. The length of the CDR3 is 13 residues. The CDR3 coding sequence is TGTGGTGGACGTGTGCCCCAGGCAGATACGCAGTATTTT. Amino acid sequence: CGGRVPQADTQYF.

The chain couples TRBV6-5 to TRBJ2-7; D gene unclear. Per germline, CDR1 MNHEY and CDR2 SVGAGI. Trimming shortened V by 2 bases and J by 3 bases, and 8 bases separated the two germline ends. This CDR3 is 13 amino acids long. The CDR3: CASSYAGNYEQYF. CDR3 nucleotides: TGTGCCAGCAGTTACGCCGGCAACTACGAGCAGTACTTC.

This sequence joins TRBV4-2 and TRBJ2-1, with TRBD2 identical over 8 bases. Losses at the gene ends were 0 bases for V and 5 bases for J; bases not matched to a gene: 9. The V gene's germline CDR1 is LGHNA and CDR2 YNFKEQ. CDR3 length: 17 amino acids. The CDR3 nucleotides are TGTGCCAGCAGCCAAGACGGCCCAGCGGGGGCGGACAATGAGCAGTTCTTC. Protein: CASSQDGPAGADNEQFF.

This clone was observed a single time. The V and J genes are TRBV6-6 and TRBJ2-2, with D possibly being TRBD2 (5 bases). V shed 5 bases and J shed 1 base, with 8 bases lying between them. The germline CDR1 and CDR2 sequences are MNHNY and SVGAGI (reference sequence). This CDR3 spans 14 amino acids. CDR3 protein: CASSDGENTGELFF. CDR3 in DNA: TGTGCCAGCAGTGACGGGGAGAACACCGGGGAGCTGTTTTTT.

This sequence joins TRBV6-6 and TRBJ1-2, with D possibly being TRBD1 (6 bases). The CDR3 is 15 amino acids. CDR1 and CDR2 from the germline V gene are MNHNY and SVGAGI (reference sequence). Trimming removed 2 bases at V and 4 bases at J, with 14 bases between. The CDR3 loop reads CASSYDGGLIYGYTF. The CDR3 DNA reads TGTGCCAGCAGTTACGATGGGGGGCTCATCTATGGCTACACCTTC.

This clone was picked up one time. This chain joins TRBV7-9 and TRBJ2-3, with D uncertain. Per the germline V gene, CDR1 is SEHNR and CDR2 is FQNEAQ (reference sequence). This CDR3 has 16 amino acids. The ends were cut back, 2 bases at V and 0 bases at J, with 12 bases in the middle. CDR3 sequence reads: CASSLRDARSTDTQYF. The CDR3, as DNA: TGTGCCAGCAGCTTAAGAGATGCACGGAGCACAGATACGCAGTATTTT.

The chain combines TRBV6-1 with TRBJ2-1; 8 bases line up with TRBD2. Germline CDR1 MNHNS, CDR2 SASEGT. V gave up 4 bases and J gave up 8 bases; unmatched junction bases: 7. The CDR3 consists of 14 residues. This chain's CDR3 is CASSAGGGIDEQFF. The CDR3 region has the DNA TGTGCCAGCAGTGCGGGCGGGGGGATAGATGAGCAGTTCTTC.

The CDR3 sequence: CASSLIRAGVETQYF. In DNA, the CDR3 is TGTGCCAGCAGCTTAATCCGAGCGGGGGTTGAGACCCAGTACTTC. The J gene is TRBJ2-5, the V gene TRBV7-3; 8 bases match TRBD2. Germline values: CDR1 SGHTA, CDR2 FQGTGA. V trimming: 1 base; J trimming: 5 bases; junction bases outside the gene matches: 6. The CDR3 runs to 15 residues.

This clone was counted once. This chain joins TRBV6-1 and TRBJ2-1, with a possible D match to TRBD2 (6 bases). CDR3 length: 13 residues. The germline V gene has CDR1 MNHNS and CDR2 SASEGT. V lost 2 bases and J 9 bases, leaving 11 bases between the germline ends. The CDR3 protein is CASSERIGGEQFF. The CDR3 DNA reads TGTGCCAGCAGTGAACGGATCGGGGGTGAGCAGTTCTTC.

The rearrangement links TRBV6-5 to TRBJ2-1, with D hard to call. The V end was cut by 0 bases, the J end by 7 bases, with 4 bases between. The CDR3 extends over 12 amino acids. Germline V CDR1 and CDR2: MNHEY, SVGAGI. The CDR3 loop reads CASSYSTNEQFF. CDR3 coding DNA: TGTGCCAGCAGTTACTCGACGAATGAGCAGTTCTTC.

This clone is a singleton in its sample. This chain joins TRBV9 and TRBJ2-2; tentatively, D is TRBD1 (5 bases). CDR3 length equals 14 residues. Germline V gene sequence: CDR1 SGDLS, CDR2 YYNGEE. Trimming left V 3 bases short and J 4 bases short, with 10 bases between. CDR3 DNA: TGTGCCAGCAGCGGCCGACAGCCCACCGGGGAGCTGTTTTTT. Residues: CASSGRQPTGELFF.

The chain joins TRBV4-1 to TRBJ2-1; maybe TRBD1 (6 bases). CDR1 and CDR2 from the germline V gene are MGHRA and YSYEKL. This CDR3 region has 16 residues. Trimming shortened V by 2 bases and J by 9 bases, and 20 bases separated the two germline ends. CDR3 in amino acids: CASSQHRDLGGVEQFF. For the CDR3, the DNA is TGCGCCAGCAGCCAACACAGGGACCTCGGAGGAGTTGAGCAGTTCTTC.

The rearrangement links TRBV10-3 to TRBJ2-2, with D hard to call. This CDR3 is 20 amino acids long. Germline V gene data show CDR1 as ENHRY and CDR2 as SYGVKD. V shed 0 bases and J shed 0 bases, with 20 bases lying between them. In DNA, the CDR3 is TGTGCCATCAGTGAGTCAGGGCGGCAGAAAGTAAATACGAACACCGGGGAGCTGTTTTTT. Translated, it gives CAISESGRQKVNTNTGELFF.